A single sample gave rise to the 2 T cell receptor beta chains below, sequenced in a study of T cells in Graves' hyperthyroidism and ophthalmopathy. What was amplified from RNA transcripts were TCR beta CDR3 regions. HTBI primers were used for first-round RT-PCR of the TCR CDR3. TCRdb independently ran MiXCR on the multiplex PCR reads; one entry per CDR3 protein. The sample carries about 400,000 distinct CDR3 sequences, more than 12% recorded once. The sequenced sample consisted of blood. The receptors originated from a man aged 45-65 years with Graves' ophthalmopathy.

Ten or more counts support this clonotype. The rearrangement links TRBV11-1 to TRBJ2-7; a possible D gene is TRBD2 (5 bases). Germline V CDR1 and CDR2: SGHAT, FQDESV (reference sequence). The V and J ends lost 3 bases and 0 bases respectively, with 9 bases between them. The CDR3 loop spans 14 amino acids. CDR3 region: CASSFGLTSYEQYF. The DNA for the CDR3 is TGTGCCAGCAGCTTCGGACTTACCTCCTACGAGCAGTACTTC.

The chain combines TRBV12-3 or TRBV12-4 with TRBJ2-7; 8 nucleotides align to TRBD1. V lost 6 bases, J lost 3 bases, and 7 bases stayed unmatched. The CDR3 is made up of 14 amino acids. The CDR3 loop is CASSKWDRSYEQYF. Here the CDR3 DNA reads TGTGCCAGCAGCAAATGGGACAGGAGCTACGAGCAGTACTTC.